This T cell receptor (beta chain) was recovered during a study of T cell repertoires in cytomegalovirus infection. TCRdb recomputed calls from the reads with MiXCR, one row per CDR3 protein. The table lists more than 150,000 distinct CDR3 sequences, 28% of them singletons, with roughly 29% in the top ten. In germline, CDR1 is LNHDA, CDR2 SQIVND (reference sequence). This CDR3 has 15 amino acids. With 4 bases clipped from V and 6 bases from J, the junction kept 9 bases outside the gene matches. This clonotype was found once. The clonotype originates from a human donor in good health (CMV status not recorded). Some clones in this sample may be carry-over from other donors' samples. Material for sequencing was PBMCs. The V gene is TRBV19, the J gene TRBJ1-1; the match to TRBD1 covers 9 bases. CDR3 bases: TGTGCCAGTAGTACGGCACAGGGGGCGAGGGCTGAAGCTTTCTTT. This encodes CASSTAQGARAEAFF. Drawing the rest from reference TRBV19 and TRBJ1-1, the complete variable domain is DGGITQSPKYLFRKEGQNVTLSCEQNLNHDAMYWYRQDPGQGLRLIYYSQIVNDFQKGDIAEGYSVSREKKESFPLTVTSAQKNPTAFYLCASSTAQGARAEAFFGQGTRLTVV.